This record covers a single T cell receptor (beta chain). Its antigen is still unknown. This entry comes from a study of cytomegalovirus exposure and HLA in healthy donors. This CDR3 is built from 13 residues. Trimming took 4 bases from V and 7 from J; bases not matched to a gene: 7. Germline V gives CDR1 SGHKS, CDR2 YYEKEE (reference sequence). Study-level points and caveats: Some TCR beta chains (roughly 160 of them) were listed as cytomegalovirus-associated.

Primers: 60 Vbeta forward and 13 Jbeta reverse. The method was immunoSEQ multiplex PCR; TCRdb's version includes in-frame clones alone and lacks a portion of them. Of approximately 110,000 clones listed, over 65% are singletons. This clonotype was obtained from a middle-aged man in good health and CMV-seropositive. The rearrangement joins TRBV5-5 to TRBJ2-5; TRBD1 matches 7 bases. The specimen was PBMCs. CDR3 sequence: CASSMGQWRTQYF. In nucleotides, the CDR3 is TGTGCCAGCAGCATGGGACAGTGGAGGACCCAGTACTTC.